This entry concerns a single TCR beta chain. V gave up 8 bases and J gave up 4 bases; unmatched junction bases: 11. CDR3 length: 15 residues. CDR1 MGHDK and CDR2 SYGVNS come from the germline V gene. The source of the sample is a study of T cells in Graves' hyperthyroidism and ophthalmopathy. RNA transcripts served as the template for amplifying TCR beta CDR3 regions. When the TCR CDR3 underwent first-round RT-PCR, the HTBI primer set was used. TCRdb re-called the multiplex PCR reads through MiXCR, storing one row per CDR3 protein. The data contain hundreds of thousands of distinct CDR3 sequences, approximately 44% of them seen just once; the ten biggest clones take up just over 8%.

Sequences were obtained from peripheral blood or thyroid tissue (not recorded which). The source of this sequence is a young woman with Graves' hyperthyroidism. V and J are TRBV25-1 and TRBJ1-2, with 9 positions matching TRBD1. The CDR3 here is CASSTGTGIRYGYTF. The CDR3 nucleotides read TGTGCCAGCTCGACCGGGACAGGGATTCGCTATGGCTACACCTTC.